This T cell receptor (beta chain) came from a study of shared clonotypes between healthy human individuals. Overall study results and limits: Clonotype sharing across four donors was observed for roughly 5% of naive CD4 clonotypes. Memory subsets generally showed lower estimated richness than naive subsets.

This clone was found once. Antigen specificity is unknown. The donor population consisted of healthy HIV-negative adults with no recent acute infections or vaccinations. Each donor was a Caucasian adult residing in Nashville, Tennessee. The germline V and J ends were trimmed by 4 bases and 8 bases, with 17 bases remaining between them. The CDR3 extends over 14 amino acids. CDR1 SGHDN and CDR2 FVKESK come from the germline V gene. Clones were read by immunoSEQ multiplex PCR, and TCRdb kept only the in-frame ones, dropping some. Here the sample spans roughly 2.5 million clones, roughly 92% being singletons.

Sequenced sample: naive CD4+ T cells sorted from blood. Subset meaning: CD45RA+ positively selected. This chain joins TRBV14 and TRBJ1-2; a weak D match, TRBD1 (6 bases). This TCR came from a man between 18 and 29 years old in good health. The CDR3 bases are TGTGCCAGCAGCCCATTGACAGGCCACTCGGGCTACACCTTC. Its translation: CASSPLTGHSGYTF.